These T cell receptor beta chains were read from a single sample in a study of blood T cells in healthy people across ages. One entry per CDR3 protein, called by TCRdb with MiXCR from the 5' RACE reads. This sample has 650,000 to 1,000,000 distinct CDR3 sequences, with 35% to 60% found just once. What was sequenced was blood. The receptors here all came from a man older than 75 in good health. Each CDR3 is given with its conserved first and last residue. The order of the fields is V gene, J gene, D gene, clone size, CDR3 DNA, CDR3 protein. The D gene is left open where the match is weak. The listing skips clone size in some rows; elsewhere it reads once, few, many or a size class.

TRBV7-2	TRBJ2-7	-	many	TGTGCCAGCAGCTTAGCGGTCAACGAGCAGTACTTC	CASSLAVNEQYF
TRBV20-1	TRBJ2-1	-	few	TGCAGTGCTAGGGAAGGACGGACTACCTACAATGAGCAGTTCTTC	CSAREGRTTYNEQFF
TRBV15	TRBJ2-1	TRBD2	few	TGTGCCACCAGCAGAGATAGACTAGCGGAAAGGGATGAGCAGTTCTTC	CATSRDRLAERDEQFF
TRBV4-2	TRBJ1-5	TRBD1	-	TGTGCCAGCAGCCAAGGGACAGGGGCTCTCGGTCAGCCCCAGCATTTT	CASSQGTGALGQPQHF
TRBV6-6	TRBJ2-5	-	-	TGTGCCAGCAGTTACCGGCATCAAGAGACCCAGTACTTC	CASSYRHQETQYF
TRBV28	TRBJ2-7	TRBD1	-	TGTGCCAGCTCGGACAGGGAGACCTACGAGCAGTACTTC	CASSDRETYEQYF
TRBV20-1	TRBJ2-7	-	-	TGCAGTGCTAGCGGACAGAACTACGAGCAGTACTTC	CSASGQNYEQYF
TRBV7-2	TRBJ2-1	-	-	TGTGCCAGCAGCTTAGGTTCCCCTCTTTCAGAGCAGTTCTTC	CASSLGSPLSEQFF
TRBV20-1	TRBJ2-1	TRBD2	many	TGCAGTGCAAATCGAGATGGCGGGAGGGTAAATGAGCAGTTCTTC	CSANRDGGRVNEQFF
TRBV12-3/TRBV12-4	TRBJ1-5	TRBD1	-	TGTGCCAGCAGTGACAGGGACCAGCCCCAGCATTTT	CASSDRDQPQHF
TRBV12-3/TRBV12-4	TRBJ2-3	-	-	TGTGCCAGCAGTTTATCCAGGGTCGATACGCAGTATTTT	CASSLSRVDTQYF
TRBV28	TRBJ2-6	-	-	TGTGCCAGCAGTTTACCCCAACAGGGTGTGGCTGGGGCCAACGTCCTGACTTTC	CASSLPQQGVAGANVLTF
TRBV12-3/TRBV12-4	TRBJ1-2	-	-	TGTGCCAGCAGTTCCGGTGGGCAGGATGGCTACACCTTC	CASSSGGQDGYTF
TRBV9	TRBJ2-7	-	-	TGTGCCAGCAGCCCTGGCGGAGGGGTGCTCTCCTACGAGCAGTACTTC	CASSPGGGVLSYEQYF
TRBV5-1	TRBJ1-6	-	few	TGCGCCAGCAGCTACTCCGGGGCCCCGGATTCACCCCTCCACTTT	CASSYSGAPDSPLHF
TRBV5-4	TRBJ2-3	-	-	TGTGCCAGCAGCTCCTCTAAAATCGGGAGCCCCAAGGAAAGGAATACGCAGTATTTT	CASSSSKIGSPKERNTQYF
TRBV21-1	TRBJ2-6	-	-	TGTGCCAGCAGCACTGGGGACGCCACCGACTCTGGGGCCAACGTCCTGACTTTC	CASSTGDATDSGANVLTF
TRBV21-1	TRBJ2-7	-	-	TGTGCCTGCAGCTTCCGACTAGAAGCGAACCACGAGCAGTACTTC	CACSFRLEANHEQYF
TRBV20-1	TRBJ1-1	-	-	TGCAGTGCTAGAAACGCACAGGGGAACACTGAAGCTTTCTTT	CSARNAQGNTEAFF
TRBV20-1	TRBJ2-7	-	-	TGCAGTACCTTAGGGATAGGGAACGAGCAGTACTTC	CSTLGIGNEQYF
TRBV7-2	TRBJ2-2	-	-	TGTGCCAGCAGCTTAGTCGGGACTCCGGACACCGGGGAGCTGTTTTTT	CASSLVGTPDTGELFF
TRBV6-1	TRBJ2-1	-	-	TGTGCCAGCAGTGAAGGCTACTCTTCCTACAATGAGCAGTTCTTC	CASSEGYSSYNEQFF
TRBV7-9	TRBJ2-1	TRBD2	-	TGTGCCAGCAGAATCGGGGGGGGCCAAAACAATGAGCAGTTCTTC	CASRIGGGQNNEQFF
TRBV6-6	TRBJ1-2	-	-	TGTGCCAGCAGCGGGAGTGGCTACACCTTC	CASSGSGYTF
TRBV7-2	TRBJ2-1	TRBD1	-	TGTGCCAGCAGCCAGGGACAGTGGCAAGGGAATGAGCAGTTCTTC	CASSQGQWQGNEQFF
TRBV7-9	TRBJ1-2	TRBD1	few	TGTGCCAGCAGCGAGGGACAGGCGGTCGTGTATGGCTACACCTTC	CASSEGQAVVYGYTF
TRBV6-2/TRBV6-3	TRBJ1-1	TRBD1	few	TGTGCCAGCAGTTTATCCGGGACAGGCGTAGGCACTGAAGCTTTCTTT	CASSLSGTGVGTEAFF
TRBV20-1	TRBJ2-1	-	-	TGCAGTGCGAGCCCGGGAGAGAAGAATGAGCAGTTCTTC	CSASPGEKNEQFF
TRBV6-6	TRBJ2-5	TRBD2	few	TGTGCCAGCAGTTACCCGACTAGCAGGGATACGAAGCAGTACTTC	CASSYPTSRDTKQYF
TRBV28	TRBJ2-1	TRBD1	-	TGTGCCAGCAGTCGGGACAGCCCTCCCTACAATGAGCAGTTCTTC	CASSRDSPPYNEQFF
TRBV15	TRBJ2-5	-	many	TGTGCCACCCGCTCCGAGGGCGGACAAGAGACCCAGTACTTC	CATRSEGGQETQYF
TRBV5-1	TRBJ1-1	-	-	TGCGCCAGCAGCTTGGGGTCAGGGGCGACTAACACTAAAGCTTTCTTT	CASSLGSGATNTKAFF